This T cell receptor beta chain came from a study of blood T cell repertoires in COVID-19. For the study at large: Researchers got acute and convalescent COVID-19 samples from the United States, Italy and Spain. Sample material is recorded as cDNA or gDNA derived from T cells, B-cell-depleted T cells, or PBMCs.

V gave up 0 bases and J gave up 5 bases, with 9 bases separating them. Germline-derived CDR1 and CDR2 are SGHDT and YYEEEE. CDR3 length: 13 amino acids. Authors' data handling: It was from reference gene primer amplification that nucleated cell counts were estimated. Here immunoSEQ multiplex PCR was the method, and the copy in TCRdb shows in-frame clones only, minus some. D and trimming were read from the DNA, whereas the V and J calls and clone size are those reported in that table. Among some 16,000 clones, 80% to 90% were seen once, and the ten largest hold roughly a third. This clone is a singleton in its sample.

The sequence came from a man aged 65 to 85 in a cohort sampled during active COVID-19. The specimen sequenced was peripheral blood. The chain links TRBV5-6 to TRBJ2-7, with TRBD2 as a possible D gene (6 bases). The CDR3 DNA is TGTGCCAGCAGCTTGGGCGGGATTGACGAGCAGTACTTC. The encoded protein is CASSLGGIDEQYF.